This is a list of T cell receptor beta chains from one sample in a study of control samples from healthy donors and cancer patients. This table comes from immunoSEQ multiplex PCR, and its TCRdb copy is limited to in-frame clones, with some not included. The data show around 250,000 clones, 82% seen once. Input material: PBMCs. The receptors were sampled from a woman in her fifties or sixties with lung cancer. The CDR3 runs from the conserved cysteine through the conserved F or W. A D gene is named only where the DNA matches it firmly. The size entry is marked missing in some rows and otherwise reads once, few, many or a size class.

>TRBV27|once|TRBD1|TRBJ1-6
CASSLIGGWNSPLHF
TGTGCCAGCAGTTTAATAGGGGGCTGGAATTCACCCCTCCACTTT
>TRBV5-6|-|-|TRBJ1-1
CASSLASANTEAFF
TGTGCCAGCAGCTTGGCCTCGGCGAACACTGAAGCTTTCTTT
>TRBV5-1|-|-|TRBJ1-1
CASSPSGGTSHMNTEAFF
TGCGCCAGCAGCCCCTCGGGAGGGACTTCCCACATGAACACTGAAGCTTTCTTT
>TRBV15|-|-|TRBJ1-6
CATSRDQGNTSPLHF
TGTGCCACCAGCAGAGATCAGGGAAACACTTCACCCCTCCACTTT
>TRBV6-1|-|TRBD2|TRBJ2-3
CASSARPGLAGVSTDTQYF
TGTGCCAGCAGTGCGAGACCGGGACTAGCGGGGGTTTCCACAGATACGCAGTATTTT
>TRBV5-1|-|TRBD1|TRBJ1-1
CASSPLTGAGTEAFF
TGCGCCAGCAGCCCCCTCACAGGGGCGGGAACTGAAGCTTTCTTT
>TRBV7-9|-|TRBD2|TRBJ2-7
CASSPTSGVSEQYF
TGTGCCAGCAGCCCCACTAGCGGGGTAAGCGAGCAGTACTTC
>TRBV28|-|-|TRBJ1-5
CASSLPQTNRARPQHF
TGTGCCAGCAGTCTTCCACAAACGAACAGGGCACGGCCCCAGCATTTT
>TRBV7-9|-|-|TRBJ2-7
CASSLRAPGSEQYF
TGTGCCAGCAGCTTAAGGGCACCCGGTAGCGAGCAGTACTTC
>TRBV11-2|-|TRBD2|TRBJ2-3
CASSLGRLAGTDTQYF
TGTGCCAGCAGCTTAGGCCGGCTAGCGGGCACAGATACGCAGTATTTT
>TRBV5-6|-|-|TRBJ2-7
CASSRDNYEQYF
TGTGCCAGCAGCCGTGACAACTACGAGCAGTACTTC
>TRBV6-1|-|-|TRBJ2-7
CASSEARVPWSYEQYF
TGTGCCAGCAGTGAAGCCCGGGTCCCTTGGTCCTACGAGCAGTACTTC
>TRBV5-6|-|-|TRBJ1-4
CASKIGGVTNEKLFF
TGTGCCAGCAAGATTGGAGGGGTAACTAATGAAAAACTGTTTTTT
>TRBV7-3|-|-|TRBJ2-1
CASSPSSYNEQFF
TGTGCCAGCAGCCCTAGCTCCTACAATGAGCAGTTCTTC
>TRBV9|-|-|TRBJ1-6
CASSVAGGRSSNSPLHF
TGTGCCAGCAGCGTAGCTGGGGGCCGCAGTTCTAATTCACCCCTCCACTTT
>TRBV7-2|-|TRBD1|TRBJ2-2
CASSPRTGTNTGELFF
TGTGCCAGCAGCCCCAGGACAGGGACGAACACCGGGGAGCTGTTTTTT
>TRBV5-4|-|TRBD1|TRBJ1-4
CASSPDRATNEKLFF
TGTGCCAGCAGCCCGGACAGGGCAACTAATGAAAAACTGTTTTTT
>TRBV9|-|TRBD1|TRBJ1-1
CASSVGTGTMNTEAFF
TGTGCCAGCAGCGTGGGGACAGGCACCATGAACACTGAAGCTTTCTTT
>TRBV2|-|TRBD1|TRBJ2-7
CASRKTGASYEQYF
TGTGCCAGCAGGAAAACAGGGGCCTCCTACGAGCAGTACTTC
>TRBV24-1|-|-|TRBJ1-5
CATSDLYNHQPQHF
TGTGCCACCAGTGATTTGTACAATCACCAGCCCCAGCATTTT
>TRBV5-1|-|-|TRBJ1-3
CASSLGTIDTIYF
TGCGCCAGCAGCTTGGGAACGATAGACACCATATATTTT
>TRBV5-5|-|-|TRBJ1-1
CASSFTAGGTEAFF
TGTGCCAGCAGCTTTACAGCCGGGGGCACTGAAGCTTTCTTT
>TRBV5-4|-|-|TRBJ1-1
CASSGSGAAMNTEAFF
TGTGCCAGCAGTGGATCGGGGGCGGCGATGAACACTGAAGCTTTCTTT
>TRBV11-2|once|-|TRBJ2-5
CASSSLGGPETQYF
TGTGCCAGCAGCTCCCTGGGGGGCCCGGAGACCCAGTACTTC
>TRBV5-4|-|-|TRBJ2-5
CASSVDRAGAETQYF
TGTGCCAGCAGCGTAGACAGGGCGGGAGCGGAGACCCAGTACTTC
>TRBV4-2|once|TRBD2|TRBJ2-3
CASSQATLAGSTDTQYF
TGTGCCAGCAGCCAAGCAACACTAGCGGGAAGCACAGATACGCAGTATTTT
>TRBV9|-|-|TRBJ2-1
CASSVSPAGRYNEQFF
TGTGCCAGCAGCGTATCGCCCGCAGGGCGCTACAATGAGCAGTTCTTC
>TRBV4-2|few|TRBD1|TRBJ1-1
CASSPEQGASTEAFF
TGTGCCAGCAGCCCAGAACAGGGGGCTTCTACTGAAGCTTTCTTT
>TRBV5-1|-|TRBD2|TRBJ2-3
CASSSQTSVGSDTQYF
TGCGCCAGCAGCTCACAGACTAGCGTAGGATCAGATACGCAGTATTTT
>TRBV19|-|-|TRBJ1-1
CASTIRGSNTEAFF
TGTGCCAGTACGATAAGGGGATCGAACACTGAAGCTTTCTTT
>TRBV3-1/TRBV3-2|few|-|TRBJ1-3
CASSQESSGNTIYF
TGTGCCAGCAGCCAAGAAAGCTCTGGAAACACCATATATTTT
>TRBV18|-|-|TRBJ2-2
CASSDQVGELFF
TGTGCCAGCTCGGACCAGGTCGGGGAGCTGTTTTTT
>TRBV23-1|-|-|TRBJ2-5
CASSQSKPVGWETQYF
TGCGCCAGCAGTCAATCGAAGCCAGTCGGGTGGGAGACCCAGTACTTC
>TRBV6-5|once|-|TRBJ2-7
CASSPPGGPYEQYF
TGTGCCAGCAGTCCGCCGGGGGGCCCCTACGAGCAGTACTTC
>TRBV5-1|-|-|TRBJ2-6
CASSSTPPGSGANVLTF
TGCGCCAGCAGCTCGACCCCACCAGGGTCTGGGGCCAACGTCCTGACTTTC
>TRBV5-4|-|-|TRBJ2-1
CASSLGPPSSQLFYNEQFF
TGTGCCAGCAGCCTAGGACCCCCCAGCAGCCAATTATTCTACAATGAGCAGTTCTTC
>TRBV28|-|-|TRBJ2-7
CASSSQGFESEQYF
TGTGCCAGCAGTTCACAGGGATTTGAGTCCGAGCAGTACTTC
>TRBV9|-|TRBD2|TRBJ2-1
CASSVGGTSDEQFF
TGTGCCAGCAGCGTAGGGGGGACTAGCGATGAGCAGTTCTTC
>TRBV29-1|-|-|TRBJ2-5
CSVGGVQETQYF
TGCAGCGTTGGGGGGGTCCAAGAGACCCAGTACTTC
>TRBV15|many|-|TRBJ1-1
CATSRGGTEAFF
TGTGCCACCAGCAGAGGGGGCACTGAAGCTTTCTTT
>TRBV27|once|-|TRBJ2-7
CASSSLGSPYEQYF
TGTGCCAGCAGTTCACTCGGGTCCCCCTACGAGCAGTACTTC